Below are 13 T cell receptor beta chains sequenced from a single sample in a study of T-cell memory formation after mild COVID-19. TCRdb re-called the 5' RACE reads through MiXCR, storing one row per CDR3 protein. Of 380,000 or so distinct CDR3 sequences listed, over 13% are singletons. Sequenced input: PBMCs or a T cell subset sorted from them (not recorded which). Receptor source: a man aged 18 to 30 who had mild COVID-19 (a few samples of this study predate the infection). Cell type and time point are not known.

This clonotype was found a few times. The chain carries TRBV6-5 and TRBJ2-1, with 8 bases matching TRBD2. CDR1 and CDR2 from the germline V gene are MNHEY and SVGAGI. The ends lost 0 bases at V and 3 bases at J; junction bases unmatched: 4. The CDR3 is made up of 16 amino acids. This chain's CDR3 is CASSYSSGGHYNEQFF. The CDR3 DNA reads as TGTGCCAGCAGTTACTCGTCGGGGGGGCACTACAATGAGCAGTTCTTC.

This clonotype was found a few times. Here the CDR3 DNA reads TGTGCCAGCAGTGTGGGCGGGGGGGCCATCTCCGGGGAGCTGTTTTTT. Protein sequence: CASSVGGGAISGELFF. The chain joins TRBV2 to TRBJ2-2; TRBD2 aligns across 9 bases. The V gene's germline CDR1 is SNHLY and CDR2 FYNNEI. Germline trimming cut 4 bases from V and 6 bases from J; bases unmatched to any gene: 9. The length of the CDR3 is 16 residues.

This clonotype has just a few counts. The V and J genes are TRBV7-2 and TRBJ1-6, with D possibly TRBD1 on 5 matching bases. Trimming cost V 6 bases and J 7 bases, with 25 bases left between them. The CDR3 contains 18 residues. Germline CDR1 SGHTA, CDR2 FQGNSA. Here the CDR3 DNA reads TGTGCCAGCAGTCTAATGGCCGGGACCGGTCCGGGAAATTCACCCCTCCACTTT. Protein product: CASSLMAGTGPGNSPLHF.

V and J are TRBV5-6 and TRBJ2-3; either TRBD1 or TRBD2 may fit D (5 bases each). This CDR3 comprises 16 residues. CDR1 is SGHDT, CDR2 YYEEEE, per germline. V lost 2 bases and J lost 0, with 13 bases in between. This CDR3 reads CASSFRGRESTDTQYF. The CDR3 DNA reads TGTGCCAGCAGCTTCCGGGGCAGGGAGAGCACAGATACGCAGTATTTT.

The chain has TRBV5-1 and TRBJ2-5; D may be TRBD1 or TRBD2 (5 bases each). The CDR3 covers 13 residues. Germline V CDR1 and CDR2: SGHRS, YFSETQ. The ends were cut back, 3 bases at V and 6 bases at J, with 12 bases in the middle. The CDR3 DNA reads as TGCGCCAGCAGCTCGGGACCTGTTAAGACCCAGTACTTC. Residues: CASSSGPVKTQYF.

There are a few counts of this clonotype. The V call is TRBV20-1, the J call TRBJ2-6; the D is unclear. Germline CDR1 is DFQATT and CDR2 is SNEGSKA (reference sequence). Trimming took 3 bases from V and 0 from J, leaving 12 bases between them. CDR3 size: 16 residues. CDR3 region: CSASLGSVSGANVLTF. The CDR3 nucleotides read TGCAGTGCTAGTCTCGGATCCGTCTCTGGGGCCAACGTCCTGACTTTC.

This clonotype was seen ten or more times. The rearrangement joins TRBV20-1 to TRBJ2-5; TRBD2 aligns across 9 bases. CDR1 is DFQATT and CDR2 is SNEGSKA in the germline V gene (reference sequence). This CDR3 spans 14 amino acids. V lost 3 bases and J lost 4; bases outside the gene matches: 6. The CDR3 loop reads CSARVPAGGETQYF. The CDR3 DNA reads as TGCAGTGCTAGGGTGCCAGCGGGGGGAGAGACCCAGTACTTC.

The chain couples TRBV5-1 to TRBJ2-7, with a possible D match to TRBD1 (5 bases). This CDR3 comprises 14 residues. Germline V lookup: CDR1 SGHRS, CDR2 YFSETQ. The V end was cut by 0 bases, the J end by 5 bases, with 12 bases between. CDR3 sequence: CASSLANRKNEQYF. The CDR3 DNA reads TGCGCCAGCAGCTTGGCCAACAGGAAGAACGAGCAGTACTTC. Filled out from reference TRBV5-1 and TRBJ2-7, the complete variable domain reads KAGVTQTPRYLIKTRGQQVTLSCSPISGHRSVSWYQQTPGQGLQFLFEYFSETQRNKGNFPGRFSGRQFSNSRSEMNVSTLELGDSALYLCASSLANRKNEQYFGPGTRLTVT.

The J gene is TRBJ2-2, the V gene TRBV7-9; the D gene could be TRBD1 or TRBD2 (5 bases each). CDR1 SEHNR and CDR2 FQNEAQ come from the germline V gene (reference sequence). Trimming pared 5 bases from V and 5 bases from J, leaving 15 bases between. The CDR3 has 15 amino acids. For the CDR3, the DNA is TGTGCCAGCAGCCGGCGAGGGACGGGTACCGGGGAGCTGTTTTTT. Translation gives CASSRRGTGTGELFF.

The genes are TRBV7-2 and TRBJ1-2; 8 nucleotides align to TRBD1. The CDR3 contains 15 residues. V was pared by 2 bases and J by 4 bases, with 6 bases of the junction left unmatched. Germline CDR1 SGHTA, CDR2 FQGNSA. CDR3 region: CASSLTGGIGYGYTF. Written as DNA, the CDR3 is TGTGCCAGCAGCTTAACAGGGGGAATAGGCTATGGCTACACCTTC.

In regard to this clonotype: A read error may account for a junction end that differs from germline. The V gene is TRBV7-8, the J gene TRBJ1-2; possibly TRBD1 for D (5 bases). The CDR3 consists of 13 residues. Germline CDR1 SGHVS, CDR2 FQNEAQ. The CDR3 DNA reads TGTGTCAGCAGCTTAGATGGGGGCTATGGCTACACCTTC. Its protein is CVSSLDGGYGYTF.

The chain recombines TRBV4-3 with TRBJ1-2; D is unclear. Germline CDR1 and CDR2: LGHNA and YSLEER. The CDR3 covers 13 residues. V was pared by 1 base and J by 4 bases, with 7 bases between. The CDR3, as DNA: TGCGCCAGCAGCCAAGCCGAGAGCTATGGCTACACCTTC. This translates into CASSQAESYGYTF.

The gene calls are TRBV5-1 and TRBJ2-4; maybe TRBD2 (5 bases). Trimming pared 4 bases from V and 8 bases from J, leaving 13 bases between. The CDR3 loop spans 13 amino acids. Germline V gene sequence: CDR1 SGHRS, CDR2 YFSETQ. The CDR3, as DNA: TGCGCCAGCAGCAACACGGTGGGAGACATTCAGTACTTC. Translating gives CASSNTVGDIQYF.